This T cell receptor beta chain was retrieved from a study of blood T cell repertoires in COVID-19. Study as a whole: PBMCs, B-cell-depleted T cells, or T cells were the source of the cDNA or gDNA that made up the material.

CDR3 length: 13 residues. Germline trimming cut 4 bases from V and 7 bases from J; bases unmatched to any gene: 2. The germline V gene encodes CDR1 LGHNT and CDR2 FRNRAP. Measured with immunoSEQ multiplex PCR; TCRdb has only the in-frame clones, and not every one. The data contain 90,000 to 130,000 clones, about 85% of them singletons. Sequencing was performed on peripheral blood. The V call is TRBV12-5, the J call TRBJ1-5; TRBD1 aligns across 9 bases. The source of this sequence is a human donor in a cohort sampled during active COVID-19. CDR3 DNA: TGTGCTAGTGGTTCGGACAGGGGCCAGCCCCAGCATTTT. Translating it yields CASGSDRGQPQHF. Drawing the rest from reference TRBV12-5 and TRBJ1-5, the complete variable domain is DARVTQTPRHKVTEMGQEVTMRCQPILGHNTVFWYRQTMMQGLELLAYFRNRAPLDDSGMPKDRFSAEMPDATLATLKIQPSEPRDSAVYFCASGSDRGQPQHFGDGTRLSIL.